This T cell receptor (beta chain) was documented in a study of cytomegalovirus exposure and HLA in healthy donors. Study results and caveats: Some TCR beta chains (approximately 180 of them) were listed as cytomegalovirus-associated.

Profiling relied on immunoSEQ multiplex PCR, and the TCRdb table lists in-frame clones only, not all of them. The sample includes 100,000 to 150,000 clones, roughly 89% of them seen just once. The CDR3 extends over 16 amino acids. The V and J ends lost 4 bases and 0 bases, in that order; junction bases with no gene match: 4. Germline CDR1 is SGHRS and CDR2 is YFSETQ. Note on this clone: Its antigen remains unknown.

The sequenced material came from PBMCs. This clonotype was obtained from a woman between 18 and 30 years old in good health and CMV-seronegative. The chain joins TRBV5-1 to TRBJ1-3; 10 bases are a match to TRBD1. Written as DNA, the CDR3 is TGCGCCAGCAGCCCCGGGACAGGGGTCTCTGGAAACACCATATATTTT. Protein sequence: CASSPGTGVSGNTIYF.